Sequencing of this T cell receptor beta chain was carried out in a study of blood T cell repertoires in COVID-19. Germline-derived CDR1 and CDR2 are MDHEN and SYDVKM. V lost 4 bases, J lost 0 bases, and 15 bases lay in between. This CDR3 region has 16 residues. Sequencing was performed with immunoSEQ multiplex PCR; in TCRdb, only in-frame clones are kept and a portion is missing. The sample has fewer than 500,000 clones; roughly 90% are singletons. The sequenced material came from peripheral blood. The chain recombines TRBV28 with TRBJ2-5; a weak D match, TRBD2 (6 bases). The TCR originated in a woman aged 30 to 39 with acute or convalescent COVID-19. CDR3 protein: CASSSRTGGDQETQYF. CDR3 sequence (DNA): TGTGCCAGCAGTTCCCGGACGGGCGGGGACCAAGAGACCCAGTACTTC.